This passage covers 6 T cell receptor beta chains from one sample sequenced in a study of T-cell memory formation after mild COVID-19. TCRdb independently ran MiXCR on the 5' RACE reads; one entry per CDR3 protein. This table has about 140,000 distinct CDR3 sequences, 11% to 15% appearing once. Specimen: PBMCs or a T cell subset sorted from them (not recorded which). These receptor sequences come from an adult woman who had mild COVID-19 (a few samples of this study predate the infection). Cell type and time point are not known.

The genes are TRBV7-2 and TRBJ2-5; D not resolved. The length of the CDR3 is 13 residues. CDR1 SGHTA and CDR2 FQGNSA come from the germline V gene. V lost 5 bases, J lost 4 bases, and 11 bases lay in between. The CDR3 DNA is TGTGCCAGCAGCCCCGGGTCTGGAGAGACCCAGTACTTC. Protein: CASSPGSGETQYF. The complete variable domain, with remaining parts taken from reference TRBV7-2 and TRBJ2-5, reads GAGVSQSPSNKVTEKGKDVELRCDPISGHTALYWYRQSLGQGLEFLIYFQGNSAPDKSGLPSDRFSAERTGGSVSTLTIQRTQQEDSAVYLCASSPGSGETQYFGPGTRLLVL.

This chain uses TRBV12-5 with TRBJ2-7; perhaps TRBD2 as D (6 bases). The CDR3 length is 17 residues. V lost 5 bases to trimming and J lost 6 bases, with 26 bases between them. Germline loops: CDR1 LGHNT, CDR2 FRNRAP. CDR3 DNA sequence: TGTGCTAGTGGTCTCCAAAACCGGGACCGAGGAGGGCCCGAGCAGTACTTC. It encodes CASGLQNRDRGGPEQYF.

This clonotype was found a few times. The rearrangement joins TRBV5-6 to TRBJ2-1; D gene unclear. Per the germline V gene, CDR1 is SGHDT and CDR2 is YYEEEE. The CDR3 runs to 14 residues. V lost 0 bases, J lost 3 bases, and 7 bases lay in between. In DNA form, the CDR3 reads TGTGCCAGCAGCTTGGGGCCAGACTACAATGAGCAGTTCTTC. Translating gives CASSLGPDYNEQFF.

The chain employs TRBV4-3 and TRBJ2-5; tentative D call: TRBD1 (6 bases). Trimming removed 4 bases from V and 4 bases from J, with 22 bases in between. This CDR3 is built from 17 residues. Looked up from germline, CDR1 is LGHNA and CDR2 is YSLEER. In nucleotides, the CDR3 is TGCGCCAGCAGCCCGAAGAATACAGGGCCGGATCGAGAGACCCAGTACTTC. Protein sequence: CASSPKNTGPDRETQYF.

This clonotype has a handful of counts. This chain joins TRBV7-9 and TRBJ1-2, with D maybe TRBD1 (5 bases). This CDR3 is 14 amino acids long. Germline V gene lookup returns CDR1 SEHNR and CDR2 FQNEAQ (reference sequence). Trimming cost V 0 bases and J 2 bases, with 7 bases left between them. As DNA, the CDR3 is TGTGCCAGCAGCTTAGCGGAGGGGAACTATGGCTACACCTTC. It encodes CASSLAEGNYGYTF.

A few counts support this clonotype. V usage is TRBV24-1 and J usage is TRBJ2-3; D uncertain. This CDR3 is 13 amino acids long. Germline V gene data show CDR1 as KGHDR and CDR2 as SFDVKD. The V end lost 0 bases, the J end lost 2 bases, and 2 bases lay between the germline ends. CDR3 amino acids: CATSDLFTDTQYF. As DNA, the CDR3 is TGTGCCACCAGTGATTTGTTCACAGATACGCAGTATTTT.